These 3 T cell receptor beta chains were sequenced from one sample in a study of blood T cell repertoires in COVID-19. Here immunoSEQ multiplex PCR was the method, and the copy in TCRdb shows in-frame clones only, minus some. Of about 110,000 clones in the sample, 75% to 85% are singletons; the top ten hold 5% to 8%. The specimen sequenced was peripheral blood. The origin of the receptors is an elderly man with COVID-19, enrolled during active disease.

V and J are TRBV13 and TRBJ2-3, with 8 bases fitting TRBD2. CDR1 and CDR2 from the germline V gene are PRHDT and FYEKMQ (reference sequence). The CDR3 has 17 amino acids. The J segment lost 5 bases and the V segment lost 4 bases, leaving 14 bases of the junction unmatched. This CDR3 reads CASSSPTGSGRGDTQYF. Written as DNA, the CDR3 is TGTGCCAGCAGCTCGCCCACCGGGAGCGGGAGAGGAGATACGCAGTATTTT.

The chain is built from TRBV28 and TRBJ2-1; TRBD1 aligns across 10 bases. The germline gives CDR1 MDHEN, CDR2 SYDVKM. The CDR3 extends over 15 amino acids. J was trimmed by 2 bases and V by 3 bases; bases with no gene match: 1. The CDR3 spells CASSLGTGAYNEQFF. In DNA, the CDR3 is TGTGCCAGCAGTTTGGGGACAGGGGCCTACAATGAGCAGTTCTTC.

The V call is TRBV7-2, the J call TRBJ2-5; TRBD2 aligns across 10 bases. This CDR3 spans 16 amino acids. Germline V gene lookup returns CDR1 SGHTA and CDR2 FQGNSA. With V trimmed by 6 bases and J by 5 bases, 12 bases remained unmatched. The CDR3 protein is CASSSPGLAARETQYF. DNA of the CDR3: TGTGCCAGCAGTTCTCCCGGACTAGCGGCCCGGGAGACCCAGTACTTC.